The 14 T cell receptor beta chains below all came from one sample that was sequenced in a study of blood T cell repertoires in COVID-19. The data were produced by immunoSEQ multiplex PCR, yet TCRdb's version contains in-frame clones alone and is incomplete. The sample records about 180,000 clones, 84% being singletons. Sequencing was done on a sample of peripheral blood. Receptors originate from a human donor in a cohort sampled during active COVID-19.

The table lists this clone with a count of one. This chain uses TRBV27 with TRBJ2-5; D remains ambiguous. The germline V gene encodes CDR1 MNHEY and CDR2 SMNVEV (reference sequence). V lost 11 bases and J lost 5, with 21 bases in between. The CDR3 is made up of 14 amino acids. The CDR3 coding sequence is TGTGCCTCCAGCCCCAGCCCGAGCGTGGAGACCCAGTACTTC. Protein: CASSPSPSVETQYF.

This clone occurred a few times. The chain carries TRBV7-6 and TRBJ1-2; TRBD1 is a possible D gene (5 bases). CDR3 length equals 16 residues. V was clipped by 2 bases and J by 5 bases, with 18 bases between them. Germline-derived CDR1 and CDR2 are SGHVS and FNYEAQ. The CDR3 nucleotides are TGTGCCAGCAGCTTACAAGCTGGAGGGGATACTTATGGCTACACCTTC. This gives the protein CASSLQAGGDTYGYTF. Full variable domain (missing parts from reference TRBV7-6 and TRBJ1-2): GAGVSQSPRYKVTKRGQDVALRCDPISGHVSLYWYRQALGQGPEFLTYFNYEAQQDKSGLPNDRFSAERPEGSISTLTIQRTEQRDSAMYRCASSLQAGGDTYGYTFGSGTRLTVV.

CDR3 DNA: TGTGCCAGCAGCTCCGAGAACAGTAGCAATCAGCCCCAGCATTTT. It codes for CASSSENSSNQPQHF. The rearrangement uses TRBV7-8 and TRBJ1-5; D is uncertain. Germline CDR1 and CDR2: SGHVS and FQNEAQ. Trimming cost V 4 bases and J 0 bases, with 10 bases left between them. This CDR3 is 15 amino acids long.

The chain carries TRBV7-3 and TRBJ2-5; 8 bases are shared with TRBD1. Germline lookup yields CDR1 SGHTA and CDR2 FQGTGA. Trimming at V came to 0 bases and at J to 5 bases, leaving 14 bases not matched to a gene. This CDR3 is built from 18 residues. CDR3 region: CASSLTGAPGGYGETQYF. The CDR3 bases are TGTGCCAGCAGCTTAACGGGGGCCCCAGGGGGCTACGGGGAGACCCAGTACTTC.

The chain joins TRBV11-2 to TRBJ2-5; TRBD2 matches at 11 bases. There are 18 residues in the CDR3. V shed 1 base, J shed 2 bases, and the junction held 9 bases outside the gene matches. CDR1 is SGHAT, CDR2 FQNNGV, per germline. The CDR3 loop is CASSLGVGTSGHQETQYF. Here the CDR3 DNA reads TGTGCCAGCAGCTTAGGCGTCGGGACTAGCGGCCATCAAGAGACCCAGTACTTC.

The V and J genes are TRBV5-4 and TRBJ1-1, with 9 nucleotides matching TRBD1. The J segment lost 1 base and the V segment lost 2 bases, leaving 3 bases of the junction unmatched. The CDR3 extends over 15 amino acids. Per the germline V gene, CDR1 is SGHNT and CDR2 is YYREEE (reference sequence). The CDR3 sequence is CASSFRQGGNTEAFF. In nucleotides, the CDR3 is TGTGCCAGCAGCTTTAGACAGGGGGGGAACACTGAAGCTTTCTTT.

J is TRBJ1-1 and V is TRBV30; D ambiguous. CDR1 and CDR2 from the germline V gene are GTSNPN and SVGIG (reference sequence). CDR3 length equals 13 residues. The V end lost 4 bases, the J end lost 4 bases, and 13 bases lay between the germline ends. The CDR3 bases are TGTGCCTGGACCACAGACGGACTCACTGAAGCTTTCTTT. Translation: CAWTTDGLTEAFF. The variable domain in full, completed from reference TRBV30 and TRBJ1-1, reads SQTIHQWPATLVQPVGSPLSLECTVEGTSNPNLYWYRQAAGRGLQLLFYSVGIGQISSEVPQNLSASRPQDRQFILSSKKLLLSDSGFYLCAWTTDGLTEAFFGQGTRLTVV.

The chain has TRBV18 and TRBJ2-1; 8 bases are shared with TRBD2. Germline V gene lookup returns CDR1 KGHSH and CDR2 LQKENI. This CDR3 region has 15 residues. V trimming: 3 bases; J trimming: 7 bases; junction bases outside the gene matches: 8. The CDR3 region is CASSPSKAGVNEQFF. In DNA form, the CDR3 reads TGTGCCAGCTCACCCTCGAAAGCGGGGGTGAATGAGCAGTTCTTC. Based on the CDR3 plus reference TRBV18 and TRBJ2-1, the full variable domain is NAGVMQNPRHLVRRRGQEARLRCSPMKGHSHVYWYRQLPEEGLKFMVYLQKENIIDESGMPKERFSAEFPKEGPSILRIQQVVRGDSAAYFCASSPSKAGVNEQFFGPGTRLTVL.

This chain connects TRBV5-8 to TRBJ1-5; TRBD1 might be the D (5 bases). Trimming removed 2 bases from V and 0 bases from J, with 12 bases in between. CDR3 length equals 16 residues. Looked up from germline, CDR1 is SGHTS and CDR2 is YDEGEE. The CDR3 DNA follows: TGTGCCAGCAGCTTCCTGGCGGGGGTTAGCAATCAGCCCCAGCATTTT. Residues: CASSFLAGVSNQPQHF. The full variable domain, completed using reference TRBV5-8 and TRBJ1-5, is EAGVTQSPTHLIKTRGQQATLRCSPISGHTSVYWYQQALGLGLQFLLWYDEGEERNRGNFPPRFSGRQFPNYSSELNVNALELEDSALYLCASSFLAGVSNQPQHFGDGTRLSIL.

The chain employs TRBV5-5 and TRBJ1-1; D is ambiguous. This CDR3 has 14 amino acids. Deletions cut 0 bases from V and 4 bases from J, with 10 bases between. Germline lookup yields CDR1 SGHKS and CDR2 YYEKEE (reference sequence). CDR3 coding DNA: TGTGCCAGCAGCTTGGCTGGCAGAACCACTGAAGCTTTCTTT. The encoded protein is CASSLAGRTTEAFF.

V gene TRBV7-6 combines with J gene TRBJ2-1; 14 bases line up with TRBD2. The V segment lost 5 bases and the J segment 1 base; nucleotides outside the gene matches: 7. The CDR3 is 18 amino acids. Germline V gene sequence: CDR1 SGHVS, CDR2 FNYEAQ. DNA of the CDR3: TGTGCCAGCAGCCCGGGGACTAGCGGGGGTTCTTCCTACAATGAGCAGTTCTTC. Residues: CASSPGTSGGSSYNEQFF.

The V call is TRBV18, the J call TRBJ1-2; 9 bases fit TRBD1. The CDR3 runs to 15 residues. CDR1 is KGHSH and CDR2 is LQKENI in the germline V gene. Unmatched junction bases numbered 4, after V lost 2 bases and J lost 3 bases. The DNA of the CDR3 is TGTGCCAGCTCACCAAGGACAGGGGAGGACTATGGCTACACCTTC. Translating gives CASSPRTGEDYGYTF.

This clone was seen a single time. The V call is TRBV4-1, the J call TRBJ2-6, with D tentatively TRBD2 (5 bases). CDR1 and CDR2 (germline): MGHRA, YSYEKL. The CDR3 is 15 residues long. The V gene lost 3 bases and the J gene lost 4 bases, with 10 bases spanning the gap. CDR3 bases: TGCGCCAGCAGCCAGAGGGATCAGGGGGCCAACGTCCTGACTTTC. Residues: CASSQRDQGANVLTF.

This clone has just a few counts. V and J are TRBV4-1 and TRBJ2-7; a possible D gene is TRBD2 (6 bases). CDR1 is MGHRA, CDR2 YSYEKL, per germline. Between the trimmed V and J ends, which lost 3 bases and 6 bases, there was a span of 15 bases. This CDR3 is 14 amino acids long. The CDR3 spells CASSHGGDFIEQYF. The CDR3 nucleotides read TGCGCCAGCAGCCACGGCGGGGACTTTATCGAGCAGTACTTC.